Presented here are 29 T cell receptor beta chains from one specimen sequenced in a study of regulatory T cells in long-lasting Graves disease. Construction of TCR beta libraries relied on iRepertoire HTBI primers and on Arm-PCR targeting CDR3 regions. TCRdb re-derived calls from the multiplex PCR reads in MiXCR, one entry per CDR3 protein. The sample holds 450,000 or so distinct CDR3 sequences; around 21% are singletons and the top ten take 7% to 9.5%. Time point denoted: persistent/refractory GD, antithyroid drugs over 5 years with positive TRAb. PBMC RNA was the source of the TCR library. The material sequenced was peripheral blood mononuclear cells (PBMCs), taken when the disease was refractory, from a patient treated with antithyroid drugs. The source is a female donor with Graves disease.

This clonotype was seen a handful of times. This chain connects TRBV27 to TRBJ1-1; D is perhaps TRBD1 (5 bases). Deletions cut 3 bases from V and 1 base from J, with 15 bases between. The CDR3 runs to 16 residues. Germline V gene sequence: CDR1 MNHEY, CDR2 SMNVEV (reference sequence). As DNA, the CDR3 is TGTGCCAGCAGTTTGGGGGGTCGAATCCAGAACACTGAAGCTTTCTTT. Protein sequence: CASSLGGRIQNTEAFF.

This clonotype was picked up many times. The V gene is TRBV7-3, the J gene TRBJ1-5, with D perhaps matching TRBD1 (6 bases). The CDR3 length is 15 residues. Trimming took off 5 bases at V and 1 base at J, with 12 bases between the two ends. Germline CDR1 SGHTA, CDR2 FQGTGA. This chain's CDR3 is CASSPRTASNQPQHF. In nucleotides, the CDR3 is TGTGCCAGCAGCCCCCGGACAGCCAGCAATCAGCCCCAGCATTTT.

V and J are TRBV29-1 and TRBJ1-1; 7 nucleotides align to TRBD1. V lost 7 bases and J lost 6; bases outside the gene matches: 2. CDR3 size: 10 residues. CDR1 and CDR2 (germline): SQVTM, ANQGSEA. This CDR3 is CSGQGAEAFF. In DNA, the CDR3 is TGCAGCGGACAGGGTGCTGAAGCTTTCTTT.

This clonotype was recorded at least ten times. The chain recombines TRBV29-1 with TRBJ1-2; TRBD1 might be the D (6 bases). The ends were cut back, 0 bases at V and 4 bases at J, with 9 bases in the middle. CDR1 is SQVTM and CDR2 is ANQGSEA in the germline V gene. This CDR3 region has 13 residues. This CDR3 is CSVEERGAYGYTF. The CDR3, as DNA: TGCAGCGTTGAAGAGCGGGGGGCCTATGGCTACACCTTC.

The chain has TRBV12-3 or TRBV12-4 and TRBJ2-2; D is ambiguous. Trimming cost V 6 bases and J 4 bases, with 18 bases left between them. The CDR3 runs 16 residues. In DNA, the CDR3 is TGTGCCAGCAGCCTTTTCCTAATTGGGCCCACCGGGGAGCTGTTTTTT. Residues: CASSLFLIGPTGELFF.

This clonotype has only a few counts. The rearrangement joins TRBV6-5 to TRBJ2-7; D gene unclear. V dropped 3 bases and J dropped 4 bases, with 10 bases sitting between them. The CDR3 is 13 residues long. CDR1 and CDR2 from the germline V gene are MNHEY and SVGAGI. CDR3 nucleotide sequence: TGTGCCAGCAGTTATCGGGCCCCATACGAGCAGTACTTC. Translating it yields CASSYRAPYEQYF.

In nucleotides, the CDR3 is TGCAGCGTTCATGAGGCAGGGCGCAATGAGCAGTTCTTC. Protein: CSVHEAGRNEQFF. J is TRBJ2-1 and V is TRBV29-1; weak D call: TRBD1 (5 bases). The CDR3 extends over 13 amino acids. CDR1 and CDR2 (germline): SQVTM, ANQGSEA. The germline V and J ends were trimmed by 5 bases and 6 bases, with 14 bases remaining between them.

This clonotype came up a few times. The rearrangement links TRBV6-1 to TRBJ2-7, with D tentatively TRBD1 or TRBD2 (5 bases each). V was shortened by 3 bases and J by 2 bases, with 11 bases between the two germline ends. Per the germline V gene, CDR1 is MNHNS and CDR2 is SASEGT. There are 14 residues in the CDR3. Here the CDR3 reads CASSDSGRAYEQYF. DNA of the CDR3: TGTGCCAGCAGTGATTCGGGACGGGCCTACGAGCAGTACTTC.

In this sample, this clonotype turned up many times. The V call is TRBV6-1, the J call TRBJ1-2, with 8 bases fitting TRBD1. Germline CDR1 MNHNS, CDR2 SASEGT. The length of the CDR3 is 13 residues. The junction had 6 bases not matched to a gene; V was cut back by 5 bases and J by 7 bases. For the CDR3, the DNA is TGTGCCAGCAGTCCCCGGACAGGGACTGGCTACACCTTC. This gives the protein CASSPRTGTGYTF.

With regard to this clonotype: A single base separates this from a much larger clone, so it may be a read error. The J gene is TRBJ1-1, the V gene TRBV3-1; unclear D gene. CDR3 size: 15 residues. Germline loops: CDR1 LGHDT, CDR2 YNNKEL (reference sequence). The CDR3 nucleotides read TGTGCCAGCAGCCTCACCCTGGCCTTACACACTGAAGCTCTCTTT. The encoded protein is CASSLTLALHTEALF.

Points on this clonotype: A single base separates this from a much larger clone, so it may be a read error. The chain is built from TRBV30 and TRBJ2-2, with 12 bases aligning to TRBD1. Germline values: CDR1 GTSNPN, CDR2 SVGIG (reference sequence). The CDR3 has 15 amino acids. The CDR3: CAWSQPGQGAGELLF. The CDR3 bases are TGTGCCTGGAGTCAACCGGGACAGGGGGCCGGGGAGCTGCTTTTT.

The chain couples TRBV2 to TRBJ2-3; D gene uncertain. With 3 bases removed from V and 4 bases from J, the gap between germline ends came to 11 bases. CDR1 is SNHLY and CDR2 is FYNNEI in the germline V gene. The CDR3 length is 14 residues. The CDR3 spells CASSDRWTSDTQYF. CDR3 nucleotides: TGTGCCAGCAGTGATCGGTGGACGTCAGATACGCAGTATTTT.

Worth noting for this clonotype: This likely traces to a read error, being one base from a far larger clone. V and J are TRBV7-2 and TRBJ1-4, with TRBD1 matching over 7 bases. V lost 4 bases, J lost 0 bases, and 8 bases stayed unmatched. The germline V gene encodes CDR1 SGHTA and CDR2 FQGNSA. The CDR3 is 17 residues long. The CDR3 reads CASSYHATGATNEKLFF. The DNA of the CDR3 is TGTGCCAGCAGCTACCATGCTACAGGGGCAACTAATGAAAAACTGTTTTTT.

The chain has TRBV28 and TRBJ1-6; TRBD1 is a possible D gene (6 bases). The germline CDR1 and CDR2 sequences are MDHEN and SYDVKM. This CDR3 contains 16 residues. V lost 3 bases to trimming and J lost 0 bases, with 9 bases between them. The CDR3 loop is CASSFGGPSYNSPLHF. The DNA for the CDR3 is TGTGCCAGCAGTTTTGGGGGGCCCTCCTATAATTCACCCCTCCACTTT.

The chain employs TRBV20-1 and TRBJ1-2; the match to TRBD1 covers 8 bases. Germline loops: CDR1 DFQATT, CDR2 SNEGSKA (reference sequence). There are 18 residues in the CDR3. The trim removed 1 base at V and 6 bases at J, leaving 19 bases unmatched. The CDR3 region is CSARVSGGVLTVIDGYTF. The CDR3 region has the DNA TGCAGTGCTAGAGTATCAGGGGGCGTTTTGACGGTGATCGATGGCTACACCTTC.

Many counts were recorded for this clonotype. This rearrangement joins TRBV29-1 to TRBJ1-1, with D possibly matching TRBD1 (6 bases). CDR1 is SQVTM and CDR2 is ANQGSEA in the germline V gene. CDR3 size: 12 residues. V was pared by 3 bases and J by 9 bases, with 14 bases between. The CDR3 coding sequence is TGCAGCGTTGATTTCGGCCAGGGGAAAGCTTTCTTT. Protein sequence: CSVDFGQGKAFF.

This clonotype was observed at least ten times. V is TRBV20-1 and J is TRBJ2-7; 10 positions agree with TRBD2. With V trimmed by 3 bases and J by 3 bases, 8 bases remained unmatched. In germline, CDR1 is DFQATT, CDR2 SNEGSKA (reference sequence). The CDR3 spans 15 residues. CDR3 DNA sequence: TGCAGTGCTAGGGGAAGCGGGAGGGGTTTCTACGAGCAGTACTTC. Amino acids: CSARGSGRGFYEQYF.

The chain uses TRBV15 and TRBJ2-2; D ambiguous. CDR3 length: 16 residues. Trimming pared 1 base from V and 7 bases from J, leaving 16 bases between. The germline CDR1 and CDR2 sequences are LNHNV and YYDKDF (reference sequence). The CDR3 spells CATSRGRPALGGELFF. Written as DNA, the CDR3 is TGTGCCACCAGCAGAGGCAGACCAGCTCTGGGCGGGGAGCTGTTTTTT.

CDR3 amino acids: CSVGALAGGFSEQYF. In DNA, the CDR3 is TGCAGCGTTGGTGCGCTAGCGGGAGGTTTTAGTGAGCAGTACTTC. The chain uses TRBV29-1 and TRBJ2-7; 11 nucleotides agree with TRBD2. CDR1 is SQVTM and CDR2 is ANQGSEA in the germline V gene. The CDR3 covers 15 residues. The V gene end was trimmed by 4 bases and the J gene end by 7 bases; junction bases not matched to a gene: 12.

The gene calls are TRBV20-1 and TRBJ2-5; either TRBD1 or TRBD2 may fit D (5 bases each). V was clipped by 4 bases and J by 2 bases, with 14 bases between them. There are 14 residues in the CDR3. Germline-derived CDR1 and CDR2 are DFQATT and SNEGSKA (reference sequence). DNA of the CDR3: TGCAGTGCTAAGGGGCCGCGAGGGCAAGAGACCCAGTACTTC. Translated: CSAKGPRGQETQYF.

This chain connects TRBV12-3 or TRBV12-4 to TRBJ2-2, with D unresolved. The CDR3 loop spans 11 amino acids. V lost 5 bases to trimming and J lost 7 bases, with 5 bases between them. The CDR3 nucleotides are TGTGCCAGCAGTCGCGACGGGGAGCTGTTTTTT. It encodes CASSRDGELFF.

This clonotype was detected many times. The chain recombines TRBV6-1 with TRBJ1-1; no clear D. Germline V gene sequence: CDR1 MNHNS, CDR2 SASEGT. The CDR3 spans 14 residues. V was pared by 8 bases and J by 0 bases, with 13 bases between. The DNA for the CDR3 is TGTGCCAGCTTACCTGAAGAAATGAACACTGAAGCTTTCTTT. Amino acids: CASLPEEMNTEAFF.

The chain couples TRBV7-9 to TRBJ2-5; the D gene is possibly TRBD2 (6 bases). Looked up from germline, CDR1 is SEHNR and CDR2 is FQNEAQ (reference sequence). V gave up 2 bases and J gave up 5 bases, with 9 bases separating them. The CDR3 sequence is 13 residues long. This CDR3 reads CASSLTSWETQYF. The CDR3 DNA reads TGTGCCAGCAGCTTAACTAGCTGGGAGACCCAGTACTTC.

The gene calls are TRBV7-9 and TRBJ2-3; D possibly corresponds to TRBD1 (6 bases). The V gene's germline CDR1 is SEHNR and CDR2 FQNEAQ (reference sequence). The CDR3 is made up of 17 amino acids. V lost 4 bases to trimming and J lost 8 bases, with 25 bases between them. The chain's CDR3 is CASSSSPRDNTQITQYF. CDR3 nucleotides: TGTGCCAGCAGCTCAAGCCCCCGGGACAACACACAGATTACGCAGTATTTT.

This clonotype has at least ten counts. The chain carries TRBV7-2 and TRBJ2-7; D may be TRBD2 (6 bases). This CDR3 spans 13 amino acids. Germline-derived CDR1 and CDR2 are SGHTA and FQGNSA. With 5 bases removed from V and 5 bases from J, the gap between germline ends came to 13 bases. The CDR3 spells CASSINWRDEQYF. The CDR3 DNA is TGTGCCAGCAGCATCAATTGGAGGGACGAGCAGTACTTC.

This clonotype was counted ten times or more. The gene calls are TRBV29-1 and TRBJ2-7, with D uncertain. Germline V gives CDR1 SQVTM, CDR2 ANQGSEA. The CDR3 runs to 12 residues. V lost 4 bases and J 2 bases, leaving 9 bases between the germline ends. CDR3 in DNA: TGCAGCGTTGCCTCTGTCCCCTACGAGCAGTACTTC. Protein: CSVASVPYEQYF.

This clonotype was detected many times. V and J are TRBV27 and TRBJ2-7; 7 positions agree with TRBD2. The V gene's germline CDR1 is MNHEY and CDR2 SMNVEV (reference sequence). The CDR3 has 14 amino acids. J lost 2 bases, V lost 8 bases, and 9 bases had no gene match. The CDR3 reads CASGVGGRTYEQYF. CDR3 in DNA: TGTGCCAGCGGGGTGGGAGGGCGAACCTACGAGCAGTACTTC.

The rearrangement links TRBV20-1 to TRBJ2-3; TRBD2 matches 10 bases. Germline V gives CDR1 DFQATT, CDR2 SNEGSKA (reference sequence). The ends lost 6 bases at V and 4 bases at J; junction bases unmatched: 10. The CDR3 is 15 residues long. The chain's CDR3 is CSAPASGSRSDTQYF. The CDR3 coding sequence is TGCAGTGCCCCCGCTAGCGGGAGTAGATCAGATACGCAGTATTTT.

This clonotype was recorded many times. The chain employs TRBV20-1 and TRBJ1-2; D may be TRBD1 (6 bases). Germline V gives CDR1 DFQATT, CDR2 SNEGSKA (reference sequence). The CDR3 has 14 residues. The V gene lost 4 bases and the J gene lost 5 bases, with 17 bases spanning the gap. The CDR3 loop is CSAMVATGRYGYTF. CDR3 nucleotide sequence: TGCAGTGCTATGGTGGCCACAGGGCGATATGGCTACACCTTC.